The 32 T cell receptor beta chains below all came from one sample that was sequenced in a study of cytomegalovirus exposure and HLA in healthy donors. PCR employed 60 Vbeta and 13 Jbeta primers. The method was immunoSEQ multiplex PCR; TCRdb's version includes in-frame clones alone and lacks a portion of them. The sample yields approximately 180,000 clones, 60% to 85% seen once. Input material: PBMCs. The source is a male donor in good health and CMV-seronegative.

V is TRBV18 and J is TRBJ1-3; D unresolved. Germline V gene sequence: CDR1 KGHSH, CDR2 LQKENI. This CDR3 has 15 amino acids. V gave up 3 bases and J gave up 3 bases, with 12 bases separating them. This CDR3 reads CASSPWRTGGNTIYF. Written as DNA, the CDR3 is TGTGCCAGCTCACCTTGGAGGACGGGTGGAAACACCATATATTTT.

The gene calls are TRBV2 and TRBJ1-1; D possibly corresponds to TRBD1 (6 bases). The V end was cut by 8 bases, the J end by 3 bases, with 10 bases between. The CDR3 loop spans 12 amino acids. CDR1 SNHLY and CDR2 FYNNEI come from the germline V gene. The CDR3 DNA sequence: TGTGCCAGCCTGGGGGCGGACACTGAAGCTTTCTTT. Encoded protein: CASLGADTEAFF.

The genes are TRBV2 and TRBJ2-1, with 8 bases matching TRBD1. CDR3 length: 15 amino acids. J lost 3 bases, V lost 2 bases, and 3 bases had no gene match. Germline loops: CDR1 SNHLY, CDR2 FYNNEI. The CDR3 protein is CASSETGTGYNEQFF. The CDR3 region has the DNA TGTGCCAGCAGTGAAACGGGGACAGGCTACAATGAGCAGTTCTTC.

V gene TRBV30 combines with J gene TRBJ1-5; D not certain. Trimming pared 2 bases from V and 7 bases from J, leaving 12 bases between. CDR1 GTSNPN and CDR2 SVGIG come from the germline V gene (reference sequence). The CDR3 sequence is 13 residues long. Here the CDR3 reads CAWSWGGGQPQHF. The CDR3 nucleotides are TGTGCCTGGAGTTGGGGAGGTGGACAGCCCCAGCATTTT. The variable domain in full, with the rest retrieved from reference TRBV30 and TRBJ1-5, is SQTIHQWPATLVQPVGSPLSLECTVEGTSNPNLYWYRQAAGRGLQLLFYSVGIGQISSEVPQNLSASRPQDRQFILSSKKLLLSDSGFYLCAWSWGGGQPQHFGDGTRLSIL.

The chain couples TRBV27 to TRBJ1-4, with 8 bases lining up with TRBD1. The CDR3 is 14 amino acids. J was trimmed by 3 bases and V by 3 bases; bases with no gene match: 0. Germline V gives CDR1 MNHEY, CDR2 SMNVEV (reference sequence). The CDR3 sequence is CASSLDRANEKLFF. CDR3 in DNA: TGTGCCAGCAGTTTGGACAGGGCTAATGAAAAACTGTTTTTT.

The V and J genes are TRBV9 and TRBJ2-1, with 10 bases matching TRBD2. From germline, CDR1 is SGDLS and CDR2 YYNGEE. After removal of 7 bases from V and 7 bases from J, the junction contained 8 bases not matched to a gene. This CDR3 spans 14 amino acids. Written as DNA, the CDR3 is TGTGCCAGCCATAGCGGGGGGCCAGGGAATGAGCAGTTCTTC. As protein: CASHSGGPGNEQFF. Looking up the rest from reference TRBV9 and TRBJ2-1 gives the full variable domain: DSGVTQTPKHLITATGQRVTLRCSPRSGDLSVYWYQQSLDQGLQFLIQYYNGEERAKGNILERFSAQQFPDLHSELNLSSLELGDSALYFCASHSGGPGNEQFFGPGTRLTVL.

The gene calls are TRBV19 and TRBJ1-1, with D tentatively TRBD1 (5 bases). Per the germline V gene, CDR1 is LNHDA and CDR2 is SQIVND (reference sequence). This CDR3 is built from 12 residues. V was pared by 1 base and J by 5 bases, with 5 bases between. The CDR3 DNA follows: TGTGCCAGTAGTATAGCAGGGACTGAAGCTTTCTTT. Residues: CASSIAGTEAFF.

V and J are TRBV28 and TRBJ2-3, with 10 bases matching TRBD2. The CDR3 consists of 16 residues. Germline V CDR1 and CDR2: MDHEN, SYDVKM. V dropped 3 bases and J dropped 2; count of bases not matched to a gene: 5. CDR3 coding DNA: TGTGCCAGCAGTTTCGTAGCGGGAGGTTTCACAGATACGCAGTATTTT. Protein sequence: CASSFVAGGFTDTQYF.

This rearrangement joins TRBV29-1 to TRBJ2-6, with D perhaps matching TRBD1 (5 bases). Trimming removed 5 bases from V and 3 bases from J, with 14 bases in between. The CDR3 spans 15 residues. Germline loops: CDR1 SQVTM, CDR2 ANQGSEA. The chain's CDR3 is CSVFSGQGGANVLTF. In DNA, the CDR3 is TGCAGCGTTTTCTCAGGGCAGGGTGGGGCCAACGTCCTGACTTTC.

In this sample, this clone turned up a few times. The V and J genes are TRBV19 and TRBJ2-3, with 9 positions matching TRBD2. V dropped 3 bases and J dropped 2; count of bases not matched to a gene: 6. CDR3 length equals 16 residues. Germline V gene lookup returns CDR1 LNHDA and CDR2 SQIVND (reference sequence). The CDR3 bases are TGTGCCAGTAGTATTAGTAGCGGGAGTTTCACAGATACGCAGTATTTT. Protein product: CASSISSGSFTDTQYF.

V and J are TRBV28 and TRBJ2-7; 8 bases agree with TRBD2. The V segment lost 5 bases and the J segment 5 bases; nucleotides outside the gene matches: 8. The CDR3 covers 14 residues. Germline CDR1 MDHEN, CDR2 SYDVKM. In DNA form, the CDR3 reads TGTGCCAGCAGTACACTTCGGGGGGGTCACGAGCAGTACTTC. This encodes CASSTLRGGHEQYF.

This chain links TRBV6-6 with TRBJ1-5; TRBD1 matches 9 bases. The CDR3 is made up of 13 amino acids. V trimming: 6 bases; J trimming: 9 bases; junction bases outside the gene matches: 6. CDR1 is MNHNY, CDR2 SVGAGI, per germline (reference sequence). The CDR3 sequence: CASSGDRERPQHF. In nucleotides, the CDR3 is TGTGCCAGCAGCGGGGACAGGGAAAGGCCCCAGCATTTT.

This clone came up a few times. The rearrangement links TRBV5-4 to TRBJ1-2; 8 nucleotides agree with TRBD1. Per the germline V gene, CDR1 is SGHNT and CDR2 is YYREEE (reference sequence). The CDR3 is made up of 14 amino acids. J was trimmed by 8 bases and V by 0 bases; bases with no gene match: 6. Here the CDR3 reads CASSLDDRGGGYTF. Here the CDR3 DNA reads TGTGCCAGCAGCTTGGACGACAGGGGCGGCGGCTACACCTTC. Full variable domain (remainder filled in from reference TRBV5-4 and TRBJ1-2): ETGVTQSPTHLIKTRGQQVTLRCSSQSGHNTVSWYQQALGQGPQFIFQYYREEENGRGNFPPRFSGLQFPNYSSELNVNALELDDSALYLCASSLDDRGGGYTFGSGTRLTVV.

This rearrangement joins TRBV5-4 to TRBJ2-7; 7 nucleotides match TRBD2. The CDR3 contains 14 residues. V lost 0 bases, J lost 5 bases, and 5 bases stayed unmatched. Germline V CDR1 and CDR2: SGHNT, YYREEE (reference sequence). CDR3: CASSLGTSIDEQYF. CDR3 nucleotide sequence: TGTGCCAGCAGCTTGGGGACTAGTATCGACGAGCAGTACTTC.

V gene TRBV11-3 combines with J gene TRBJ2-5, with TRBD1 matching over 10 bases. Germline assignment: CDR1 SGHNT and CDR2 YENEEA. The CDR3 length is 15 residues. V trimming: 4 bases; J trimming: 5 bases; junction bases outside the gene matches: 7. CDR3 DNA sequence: TGTGCCAGCAGCTGGGGGACAGGGGCCCGGGAGACCCAGTACTTC. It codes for CASSWGTGARETQYF.

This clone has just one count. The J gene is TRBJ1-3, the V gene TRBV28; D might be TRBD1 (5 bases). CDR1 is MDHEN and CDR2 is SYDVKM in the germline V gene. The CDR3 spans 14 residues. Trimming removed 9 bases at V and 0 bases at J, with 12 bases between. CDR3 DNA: TGTGCCAGTTCGGGACTCCACTCTGGAAACACCATATATTTT. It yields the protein CASSGLHSGNTIYF.

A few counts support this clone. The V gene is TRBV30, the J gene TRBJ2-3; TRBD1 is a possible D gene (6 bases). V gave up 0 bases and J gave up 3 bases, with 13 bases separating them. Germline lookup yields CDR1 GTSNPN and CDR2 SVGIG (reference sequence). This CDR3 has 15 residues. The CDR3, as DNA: TGTGCCTGGAGTGTAGGGGGTACCTTTACAGATACGCAGTATTTT. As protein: CAWSVGGTFTDTQYF.

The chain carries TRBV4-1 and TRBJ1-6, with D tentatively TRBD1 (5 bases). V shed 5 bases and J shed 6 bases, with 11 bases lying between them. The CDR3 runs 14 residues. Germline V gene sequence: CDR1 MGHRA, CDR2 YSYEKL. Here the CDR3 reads CASSIQGSNSPLHF. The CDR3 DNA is TGCGCCAGCAGCATCCAGGGTTCTAATTCACCCCTCCACTTT.

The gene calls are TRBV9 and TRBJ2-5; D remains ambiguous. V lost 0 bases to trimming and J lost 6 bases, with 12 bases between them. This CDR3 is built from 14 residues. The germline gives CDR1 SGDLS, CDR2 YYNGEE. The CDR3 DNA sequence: TGTGCCAGCAGCGTAGATCTACTCACGAAGACCCAGTACTTC. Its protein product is CASSVDLLTKTQYF.

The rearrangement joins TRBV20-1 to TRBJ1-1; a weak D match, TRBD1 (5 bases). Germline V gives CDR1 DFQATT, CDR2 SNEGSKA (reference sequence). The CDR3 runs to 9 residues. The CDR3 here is CVGGTEAFF. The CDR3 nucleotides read TGCGTGGGGGGCACTGAAGCTTTCTTT.

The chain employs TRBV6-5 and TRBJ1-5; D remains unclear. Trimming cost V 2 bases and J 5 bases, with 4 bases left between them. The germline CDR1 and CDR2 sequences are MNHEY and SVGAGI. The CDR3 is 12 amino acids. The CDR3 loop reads CASSYSDQPQHF. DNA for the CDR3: TGTGCCAGCAGTTACAGCGATCAGCCCCAGCATTTT.

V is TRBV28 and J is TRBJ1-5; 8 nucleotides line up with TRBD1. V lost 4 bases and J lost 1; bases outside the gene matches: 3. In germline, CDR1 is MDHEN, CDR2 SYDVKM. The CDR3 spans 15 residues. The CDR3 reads CASSSWTGSNQPQHF. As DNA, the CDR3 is TGTGCCAGCAGTTCATGGACAGGGAGCAATCAGCCCCAGCATTTT.

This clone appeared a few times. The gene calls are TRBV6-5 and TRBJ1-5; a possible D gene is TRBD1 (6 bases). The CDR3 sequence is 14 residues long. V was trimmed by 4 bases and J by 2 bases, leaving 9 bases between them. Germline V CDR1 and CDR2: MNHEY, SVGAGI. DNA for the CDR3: TGTGCCAGCAGTTCTGACAGGCGCAATCAGCCCCAGCATTTT. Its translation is CASSSDRRNQPQHF.

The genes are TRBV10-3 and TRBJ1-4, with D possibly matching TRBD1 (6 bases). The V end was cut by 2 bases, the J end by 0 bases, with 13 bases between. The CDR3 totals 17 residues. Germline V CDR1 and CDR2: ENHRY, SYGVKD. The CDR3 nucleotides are TGTGCCATCAGTGAGCCCCGAGGGGGGGCAACTAATGAAAAACTGTTTTTT. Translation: CAISEPRGGATNEKLFF.

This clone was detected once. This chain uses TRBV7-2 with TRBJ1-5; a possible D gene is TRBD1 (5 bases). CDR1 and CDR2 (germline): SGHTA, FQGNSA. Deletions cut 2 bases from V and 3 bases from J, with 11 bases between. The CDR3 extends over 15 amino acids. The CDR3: CASSLLPGPNQPQHF. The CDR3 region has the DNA TGTGCCAGCAGCTTATTACCAGGGCCCAATCAGCCCCAGCATTTT. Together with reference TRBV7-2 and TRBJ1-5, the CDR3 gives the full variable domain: GAGVSQSPSNKVTEKGKDVELRCDPISGHTALYWYRQSLGQGLEFLIYFQGNSAPDKSGLPSDRFSAERTGGSVSTLTIQRTQQEDSAVYLCASSLLPGPNQPQHFGDGTRLSIL.

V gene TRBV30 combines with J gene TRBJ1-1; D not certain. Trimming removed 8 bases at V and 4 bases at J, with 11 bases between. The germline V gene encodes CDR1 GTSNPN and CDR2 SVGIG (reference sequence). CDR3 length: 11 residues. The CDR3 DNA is TGTGCCGGCGAACGGGGCACTGAAGCTTTCTTT. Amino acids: CAGERGTEAFF.

The CDR3 nucleotides read TGTGCCTGGACCCAACCGGGGGTCTACTATGGCTACACCTTC. Translating it yields CAWTQPGVYYGYTF. The chain couples TRBV30 to TRBJ1-2; D perhaps matches TRBD1 (5 bases). The V gene lost 4 bases and the J gene lost 3 bases, with 15 bases spanning the gap. Germline CDR1 is GTSNPN and CDR2 is SVGIG (reference sequence). This CDR3 is 14 amino acids long.

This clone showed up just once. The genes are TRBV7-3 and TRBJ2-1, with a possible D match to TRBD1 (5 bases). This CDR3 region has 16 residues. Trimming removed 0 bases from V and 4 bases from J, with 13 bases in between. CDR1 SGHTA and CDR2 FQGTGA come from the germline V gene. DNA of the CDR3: TGTGCCAGCAGCTTAACGGGGCAGGGTGGTTACAATGAGCAGTTCTTC. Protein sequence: CASSLTGQGGYNEQFF.

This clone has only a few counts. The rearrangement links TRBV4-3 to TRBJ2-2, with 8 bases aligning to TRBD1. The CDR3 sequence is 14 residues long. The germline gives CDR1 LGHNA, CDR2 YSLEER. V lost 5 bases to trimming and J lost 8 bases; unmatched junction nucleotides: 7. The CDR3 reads CASSEDRERGELFF. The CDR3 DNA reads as TGCGCCAGCAGCGAGGACAGGGAGAGAGGGGAGCTGTTTTTT.

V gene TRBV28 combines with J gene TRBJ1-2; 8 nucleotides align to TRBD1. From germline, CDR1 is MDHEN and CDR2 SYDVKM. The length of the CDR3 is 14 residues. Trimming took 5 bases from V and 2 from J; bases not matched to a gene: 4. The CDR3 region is CASSQQGENYGYTF. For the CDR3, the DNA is TGTGCCAGCAGTCAACAGGGGGAGAACTATGGCTACACCTTC.

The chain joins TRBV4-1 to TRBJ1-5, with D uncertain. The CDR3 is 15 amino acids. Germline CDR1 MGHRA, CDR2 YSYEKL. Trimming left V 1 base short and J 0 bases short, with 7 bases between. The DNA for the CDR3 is TGCGCCAGCAGCCAAGTTTGGAGTAGCAATCAGCCCCAGCATTTT. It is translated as CASSQVWSSNQPQHF.

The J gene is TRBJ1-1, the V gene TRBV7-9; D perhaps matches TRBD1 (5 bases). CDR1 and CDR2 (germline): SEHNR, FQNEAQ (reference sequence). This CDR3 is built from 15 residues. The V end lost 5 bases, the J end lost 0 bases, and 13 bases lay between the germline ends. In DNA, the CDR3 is TGTGCCAGCAGCCCGGGTTGGGGCTTGAACACTGAAGCTTTCTTT. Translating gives CASSPGWGLNTEAFF.